One sample yielded the 25 T cell receptor beta chains listed below, sequenced in a study of OX40 agonist ivuxolimab in advanced cancers. Here immunoSEQ multiplex PCR was the method, and the copy in TCRdb shows in-frame clones only, minus some. The sample gives around 33,000 clones, over 90% of which show up once; around 4% is in the top ten. Sequencing used CD4+ or CD8+ T cells sorted from blood, obtained in a trial of the OX40 agonist ivuxolimab. The receptors stem from an adult with an advanced solid tumor such as melanoma, head and neck, liver or kidney cancer.

The chain has TRBV7-2 and TRBJ2-1; the D is unclear. The germline V gene has CDR1 SGHTA and CDR2 FQGNSA. Trimming took off 2 bases at V and 8 bases at J, with 7 bases between the two ends. There are 12 residues in the CDR3. CDR3 protein: CASSLSLDEQFF. Written as DNA, the CDR3 is TGTGCCAGCAGCTTATCCTTAGATGAGCAGTTCTTC. Supplemented by reference TRBV7-2 and TRBJ2-1, the full variable domain reads GAGVSQSPSNKVTEKGKDVELRCDPISGHTALYWYRQSLGQGLEFLIYFQGNSAPDKSGLPSDRFSAERTGGSVSTLTIQRTQQEDSAVYLCASSLSLDEQFFGPGTRLTVL.

The V and J genes are TRBV29-1 and TRBJ2-4, with 7 bases lining up with TRBD1. Trimming removed 7 bases from V and 5 bases from J; junction bases left unmatched: 8. Germline V CDR1 and CDR2: SQVTM, ANQGSEA. The CDR3 is 13 residues long. The CDR3, as DNA: TGCAGCGCCGAGGGGGCTAGCCAAAACATTCAGTACTTC. Protein: CSAEGASQNIQYF.

The rearrangement uses TRBV7-2 and TRBJ2-1, with D perhaps matching TRBD1 (5 bases). The CDR3 covers 15 residues. Trimming removed 1 base at V and 5 bases at J, with 12 bases between. Germline V gives CDR1 SGHTA, CDR2 FQGNSA. CDR3 region: CASSLGSGSHNEQFF. The CDR3 DNA follows: TGTGCCAGCAGCTTAGGTTCAGGGTCCCACAATGAGCAGTTCTTC. Full variable domain (remainder filled in from reference TRBV7-2 and TRBJ2-1): GAGVSQSPSNKVTEKGKDVELRCDPISGHTALYWYRQSLGQGLEFLIYFQGNSAPDKSGLPSDRFSAERTGGSVSTLTIQRTQQEDSAVYLCASSLGSGSHNEQFFGPGTRLTVL.

This clone has only one observation. The V and J genes are TRBV6-6 and TRBJ2-1, with D possibly called TRBD1 or TRBD2 (5 bases each). V was cut by 0 bases and J by 9 bases, with 9 bases left in between. Germline CDR1 MNHNY, CDR2 SVGAGI (reference sequence). The CDR3 consists of 13 residues. In DNA, the CDR3 is TGTGCCAGCAGTTACTCGGGGGTTGGTGAGCAGTTCTTC. Its translation is CASSYSGVGEQFF.

This chain links TRBV9 with TRBJ2-5; 9 nucleotides align to TRBD2. Germline-derived CDR1 and CDR2 are SGDLS and YYNGEE. Unmatched junction bases numbered 11, after V lost 4 bases and J lost 4 bases. This CDR3 has 16 amino acids. CDR3 DNA: TGTGCCAGCAGCTCGGGTACGGGACTAGCATTAGAGACCCAGTACTTC. Its translation is CASSSGTGLALETQYF.

The chain has TRBV10-3 and TRBJ1-2, with D perhaps matching TRBD1 (6 bases). This CDR3 is built from 14 residues. V was cut by 4 bases and J by 7 bases, with 16 bases left in between. Germline V lookup: CDR1 ENHRY, CDR2 SYGVKD. This CDR3 reads CAISAGASTTGYTF. The CDR3 bases are TGTGCCATCAGTGCAGGGGCCTCGACTACTGGCTACACCTTC.

This clone was detected once. The V and J genes are TRBV18 and TRBJ1-1; the D is unclear. V was cut by 2 bases and J by 6 bases, with 10 bases left in between. The CDR3 sequence is 13 residues long. Germline assignment: CDR1 KGHSH and CDR2 LQKENI. CDR3 nucleotide sequence: TGTGCCAGCTCACCAGCATACCGGTCTGAAGCTTTCTTT. Translated, it gives CASSPAYRSEAFF.

This clone was found once. The chain links TRBV19 to TRBJ2-3, with TRBD2 as a possible D gene (7 bases). This CDR3 region has 16 residues. V was pared by 7 bases and J by 5 bases, with 22 bases between. The V gene's germline CDR1 is LNHDA and CDR2 SQIVND (reference sequence). CDR3 residues: CASTGKGRGAGDTQYF. The CDR3 nucleotides are TGTGCCAGTACCGGGAAGGGCCGGGGGGCTGGAGATACGCAGTATTTT.

The rearrangement joins TRBV6-1 to TRBJ2-1, with D tentatively TRBD1 or TRBD2 (6 bases each). CDR1 and CDR2 (germline): MNHNS, SASEGT. With 1 base removed from V and 4 bases from J, the gap between germline ends came to 14 bases. This CDR3 spans 16 amino acids. The CDR3 spells CASSEEAGGYYNEQFF. In DNA, the CDR3 is TGTGCCAGCAGTGAAGAGGCCGGGGGCTATTACAATGAGCAGTTCTTC.

In this sample, this clone turned up once. A read error may produce the germline difference seen at one junction end. This rearrangement joins TRBV2 to TRBJ1-1; D call uncertain. The CDR3 spans 13 residues. CDR1 and CDR2 (germline): SNHLY, FYNNEI. The CDR3 here is CVSSTQKNTEAFF. The CDR3 DNA reads as TGTGTCAGCAGTACCCAGAAGAACACTGAAGCTTTCTTT.

This clone is medium-sized. The V and J genes are TRBV9 and TRBJ2-1; D not certain. V was pared by 0 bases and J by 3 bases, with 10 bases between. The V gene's germline CDR1 is SGDLS and CDR2 YYNGEE. This CDR3 has 15 amino acids. CDR3 sequence reads: CASSVVATGYNEQFF. The DNA for the CDR3 is TGTGCCAGCAGCGTAGTGGCCACCGGCTACAATGAGCAGTTCTTC.

The chain employs TRBV6-1 and TRBJ2-4, with TRBD2 identical over 7 bases. Germline CDR1 MNHNS, CDR2 SASEGT. The CDR3 is made up of 15 amino acids. V shed 8 bases and J 0 bases; nucleotides not matched to a gene: 7. The CDR3 region has the DNA TGTGCCAGCTCCAATTGGGGGGGAGCCAAAAACATTCAGTACTTC. It codes for CASSNWGGAKNIQYF.

This chain uses TRBV28 with TRBJ2-7; 7 bases agree with TRBD1. CDR3 length equals 15 residues. Trimming at V came to 2 bases and at J to 0 bases, leaving 4 bases not matched to a gene. Germline CDR1 reads MDHEN; CDR2 reads SYDVKM. This CDR3 reads CASSLRDRLSYEQYF. The CDR3 region has the DNA TGTGCCAGCAGTTTAAGGGACAGACTCTCCTACGAGCAGTACTTC.

The V and J genes are TRBV21-1 and TRBJ1-2; the table's D call, TRBD1, was not checked against the DNA. TRBV21-1 represents a pseudogene. The CDR3 consists of 17 residues. The DNA of the CDR3 is TGTGCCAGCAACTTAAGGGTTAAGGGGATAAGAGTTTATGGCTACACCTTC. Translated, it gives CASNLRVKGIRVYGYTF.

Here the CDR3 reads CASSSQGDTEAFF. The CDR3 coding sequence is TGTGCCAGCAGCTCACAGGGGGACACTGAAGCTTTCTTT. The gene calls are TRBV7-2 and TRBJ1-1, with 8 bases identical to TRBD1. Germline V gene sequence: CDR1 SGHTA, CDR2 FQGNSA. The CDR3 totals 13 residues. V gave up 4 bases and J gave up 3 bases; unmatched junction bases: 1.

CDR3 residues: CASYLGMGLASNNEQFF. CDR3 DNA: TGTGCCAGCTACCTGGGGATGGGACTAGCGTCGAACAATGAGCAGTTCTTC. The rearrangement joins TRBV7-8 to TRBJ2-1, with 10 bases matching TRBD2. V shed 8 bases, J shed 5 bases, and the junction held 15 bases outside the gene matches. Germline V gene lookup returns CDR1 SGHVS and CDR2 FQNEAQ. The CDR3 is 17 amino acids.

The chain has TRBV13 and TRBJ1-1, with TRBD1 as a possible D gene (5 bases). The length of the CDR3 is 14 residues. Germline assignment: CDR1 PRHDT and CDR2 FYEKMQ (reference sequence). V lost 3 bases and J lost 2, with 10 bases in between. This CDR3 reads CASSLGEGNTEAFF. The CDR3 DNA reads TGTGCCAGCAGCTTGGGGGAAGGTAACACTGAAGCTTTCTTT. Drawing the rest from reference TRBV13 and TRBJ1-1, the complete variable domain is AAGVIQSPRHLIKEKRETATLKCYPIPRHDTVYWYQQGPGQDPQFLISFYEKMQSDKGSIPDRFSAQQFSDYHSELNMSSLELGDSALYFCASSLGEGNTEAFFGQGTRLTVV.

The chain links TRBV5-6 to TRBJ2-7, with D tentatively TRBD1 or TRBD2 (5 bases each). Germline assignment: CDR1 SGHDT and CDR2 YYEEEE. The V gene lost 0 bases and the J gene lost 5 bases, with 9 bases spanning the gap. CDR3 size: 13 residues. The CDR3 coding sequence is TGTGCCAGCAGCTTGGCATGGGGGAACGAGCAGTACTTC. It is translated as CASSLAWGNEQYF. The full variable domain, completed using reference TRBV5-6 and TRBJ2-7, is DAGVTQSPTHLIKTRGQQVTLRCSPKSGHDTVSWYQQALGQGPQFIFQYYEEEERQRGNFPDRFSGHQFPNYSSELNVNALLLGDSALYLCASSLAWGNEQYFGPGTRLTVT.

The chain recombines TRBV2 with TRBJ2-5; D ambiguous. V was trimmed by 4 bases and J by 5 bases, leaving 11 bases between them. Per germline, CDR1 SNHLY and CDR2 FYNNEI. The CDR3 consists of 13 residues. CDR3 nucleotides: TGTGCCAGCAGTGTAAGTGGGCGGGAGACCCAGTACTTC. Translating gives CASSVSGRETQYF.

The chain is built from TRBV6-5 and TRBJ2-3; D gene unclear. Germline V lookup: CDR1 MNHEY, CDR2 SVGAGI. Trimming left V 2 bases short and J 6 bases short, with 3 bases between. There are 11 residues in the CDR3. The CDR3 loop reads CASSYADTQYF. CDR3 in DNA: TGTGCCAGCAGTTACGCCGATACGCAGTATTTT.

This clone appeared a single time. The V call is TRBV9, the J call TRBJ2-1; D could derive from TRBD1 or TRBD2 (7 bases each). Trimming pared 4 bases from V and 2 bases from J, leaving 13 bases between. The germline gives CDR1 SGDLS, CDR2 YYNGEE. The CDR3 is 15 amino acids. The chain's CDR3 is CASSPRGGTYNEQFF. The CDR3 nucleotides are TGTGCCAGCAGCCCCAGGGGGGGAACCTACAATGAGCAGTTCTTC.

The CDR3 sequence: CASSVDYGGANVLTF. Written as DNA, the CDR3 is TGTGCCAGCAGCGTAGATTACGGTGGGGCCAACGTCCTGACTTTC. The chain employs TRBV9 and TRBJ2-6; no reliable D call. The V end lost 0 bases, the J end lost 3 bases, and 7 bases lay between the germline ends. From germline, CDR1 is SGDLS and CDR2 YYNGEE. This CDR3 spans 15 amino acids.

This clone was recorded once. This sequence joins TRBV19 and TRBJ2-7; 9 bases are a match to TRBD2. Germline V lookup: CDR1 LNHDA, CDR2 SQIVND (reference sequence). Trimming at V came to 5 bases and at J to 4 bases, leaving 9 bases not matched to a gene. CDR3 length: 15 residues. The CDR3 DNA sequence: TGTGCCAGTAGTCTAGGGGGTAGCGGGAGTTACGAGCAGTACTTC. Protein product: CASSLGGSGSYEQYF.

This clone was recorded only once. The chain has TRBV19 and TRBJ1-2, with D uncertain. Trimming removed 3 bases at V and 4 bases at J, with 15 bases between. Germline CDR1 LNHDA, CDR2 SQIVND (reference sequence). This CDR3 has 15 amino acids. The CDR3 DNA follows: TGTGCCAGTAGTATCCATGGACCCACCTCCTATGGCTACACCTTC. This codes for CASSIHGPTSYGYTF.

The chain carries TRBV28 and TRBJ2-3; D is tentatively TRBD1 or TRBD2 (5 bases each). Between the trimmed V and J ends, which lost 11 bases and 2 bases, there was a span of 17 bases. The CDR3 has 14 amino acids. Germline loops: CDR1 MDHEN, CDR2 SYDVKM. CDR3 amino acids: CALGEHKTTDTQYF. The CDR3 region has the DNA TGTGCCCTGGGGGAACATAAAACCACAGATACGCAGTATTTT. Variable domain in full (rest from reference TRBV28 and TRBJ2-3): DVKVTQSSRYLVKRTGEKVFLECVQDMDHENMFWYRQDPGLGLRLIYFSYDVKMKEKGDIPEGYSVSREKKERFSLILESASTNQTSMYLCALGEHKTTDTQYFGPGTRLTVL.